Each of the 13 T cell receptor beta chains below was sequenced from the same sample in a study of metastatic and nonmetastatic thyroid tumors. With MiXCR, TCRdb reprocessed the PCR reads. The data contain approximately 84,000 clones, under 15% of them singletons. Thyroid surgery was performed in patients who had received no treatment beforehand. The sample consisted of blood. The receptors shown here come from a female donor with papillary thyroid cancer or a benign thyroid nodule (not recorded which). Some clones in this sample may be carry-over from other donors' samples.

This clone appeared many times. The chain combines TRBV5-1 with TRBJ2-7, with TRBD1 as a possible D gene (6 bases). With 4 bases removed from V and 4 bases from J, the gap between germline ends came to 15 bases. The CDR3 has 14 amino acids. Germline CDR1 reads SGHRS; CDR2 reads YFSETQ. CDR3 protein: CASSPAGTNYEQYF. The CDR3 bases are TGCGCCAGCAGCCCGGCCGGGACAAATTACGAGCAGTACTTC.

At least ten counts were recorded for this clone. The rearrangement joins TRBV24-1 to TRBJ2-7; D not certain. The CDR3 runs 14 residues. Germline loops: CDR1 KGHDR, CDR2 SFDVKD. The ends were cut back, 2 bases at V and 6 bases at J, with 13 bases in the middle. The CDR3 DNA follows: TGTGCCACCAGTGATTCCGGTTCTTTGGGCGAGCAGTACTTC. It yields the protein CATSDSGSLGEQYF.

Points on this clone: This clone may be a read error of a much larger clone one base away. J is TRBJ2-3 and V is TRBV2; 10 bases map to TRBD2. The CDR3 covers 15 residues. From germline, CDR1 is SNHLY and CDR2 FYNNEI. In nucleotides, the CDR3 is TGTGCCAGCACTCGAGCGGGGGGGCGGACAGGTACGCAGTATTTT. It yields the protein CASTRAGGRTGTQYF.

The table lists this clone with many counts. J is TRBJ1-4 and V is TRBV19; D is perhaps TRBD1 (6 bases). The CDR3 contains 16 residues. V lost 5 bases, J lost 6 bases, and 19 bases lay in between. Germline CDR1 LNHDA, CDR2 SQIVND (reference sequence). CDR3 nucleotide sequence: TGTGCCAGTAGTGACAGGAATCGGAACACCCATGAAAAACTGTTTTTT. It translates to CASSDRNRNTHEKLFF.

The sample holds many counts of this clone. This chain links TRBV20-1 with TRBJ2-3; perhaps TRBD1 as D (6 bases). CDR1 is DFQATT, CDR2 SNEGSKA, per germline (reference sequence). Trimming left V 1 base short and J 6 bases short, with 14 bases between. CDR3 length: 14 residues. Here the CDR3 reads CSARAAHQGDTQYF. The DNA for the CDR3 is TGCAGTGCTAGAGCGGCCCACCAGGGGGATACGCAGTATTTT.

This clone has ten or more counts. The chain joins TRBV18 to TRBJ2-5; D may match TRBD1 or TRBD2 (5 bases each). Germline-derived CDR1 and CDR2 are KGHSH and LQKENI. Trimming removed 3 bases at V and 3 bases at J, with 8 bases between. This CDR3 is 13 amino acids long. CDR3 DNA sequence: TGTGCCAGCTCACCCGGGACGGAAGAGACCCAGTACTTC. Protein sequence: CASSPGTEETQYF.

Concerning this clone: The junction departs from the called germline gene at one end, perhaps through a read error. This chain connects TRBV5-1 to TRBJ2-7; weak D call: TRBD2 (7 bases). The CDR3 is 17 amino acids. Germline values: CDR1 SGHRS, CDR2 YFSETQ. The CDR3 reads CASSLGDETGGRYEKYF. CDR3 DNA: TGCGCCAGCAGCTTGGGGGATGAGACGGGGGGCCGGTACGAGAAGTACTTC.

In its sample, this clone was seen many times. This chain links TRBV19 with TRBJ1-1; TRBD1 aligns across 7 bases. V lost 5 bases to trimming and J lost 0 bases; unmatched junction nucleotides: 3. The germline gives CDR1 LNHDA, CDR2 SQIVND (reference sequence). The CDR3 extends over 14 amino acids. The CDR3 nucleotides are TGTGCCAGTAGTCCAGGGGGTTTGAACACTGAAGCTTTCTTT. This gives the protein CASSPGGLNTEAFF. Full variable domain (rest looked up from reference TRBV19 and TRBJ1-1): DGGITQSPKYLFRKEGQNVTLSCEQNLNHDAMYWYRQDPGQGLRLIYYSQIVNDFQKGDIAEGYSVSREKKESFPLTVTSAQKNPTAFYLCASSPGGLNTEAFFGQGTRLTVV.

Concerning this clone: One base away lies a much larger clone, so this may be a sequencing read error. The chain combines TRBV14 with TRBJ1-1, with D unclear. The CDR3 spans 15 residues. The germline gives CDR1 SGHDN, CDR2 FVKESK. The DNA for the CDR3 is TGTGCCAGCAGCCAAGTAAGAGGGTTGTCAACTGAATCTTTCTTT. It encodes CASSQVRGLSTESFF.

This clone was counted at least ten times. This rearrangement joins TRBV7-9 to TRBJ1-1; D ambiguous. CDR3 length: 13 residues. Germline loops: CDR1 SEHNR, CDR2 FQNEAQ (reference sequence). The V end was cut by 3 bases, the J end by 1 base, with 6 bases between. For the CDR3, the DNA is TGTGCCAGCAGCTTCGGTCCGAACACTGAAGCTTTCTTT. Residues: CASSFGPNTEAFF.

Concerning this clone itself: This sample includes further DNA sequences coding for the same CDR3. The V and J genes are TRBV24-1 and TRBJ2-2; D may match TRBD1 or TRBD2 (5 bases each). CDR1 and CDR2 from the germline V gene are KGHDR and SFDVKD. The ends were cut back, 6 bases at V and 10 bases at J, with 17 bases in the middle. This CDR3 region has 14 residues. CDR3 sequence (DNA): TGTGCCACCAGTACCGGGACCCGACCCGTGGAGCTGTTTTTT. As protein: CATSTGTRPVELFF.

This clone was seen many times. This chain connects TRBV28 to TRBJ2-7; perhaps TRBD2 as D (6 bases). The germline V and J ends were trimmed by 5 bases and 2 bases, with 10 bases remaining between them. The germline CDR1 and CDR2 sequences are MDHEN and SYDVKM. The CDR3 is made up of 13 amino acids. DNA of the CDR3: TGTGCCAGCAGTCCCGGGGGACCCTACGAGCAGTACTTC. Translated, it gives CASSPGGPYEQYF.

Many counts were recorded for this clone. The genes are TRBV6-5 and TRBJ1-1; D remains unclear. The V gene's germline CDR1 is MNHEY and CDR2 SVGAGI. The V end lost 2 bases, the J end lost 7 bases, and 11 bases lay between the germline ends. CDR3 length: 13 residues. DNA for the CDR3: TGTGCCAGCAGTTACGGGCTCCGGGATGAAGCTTTCTTT. Translation gives CASSYGLRDEAFF.